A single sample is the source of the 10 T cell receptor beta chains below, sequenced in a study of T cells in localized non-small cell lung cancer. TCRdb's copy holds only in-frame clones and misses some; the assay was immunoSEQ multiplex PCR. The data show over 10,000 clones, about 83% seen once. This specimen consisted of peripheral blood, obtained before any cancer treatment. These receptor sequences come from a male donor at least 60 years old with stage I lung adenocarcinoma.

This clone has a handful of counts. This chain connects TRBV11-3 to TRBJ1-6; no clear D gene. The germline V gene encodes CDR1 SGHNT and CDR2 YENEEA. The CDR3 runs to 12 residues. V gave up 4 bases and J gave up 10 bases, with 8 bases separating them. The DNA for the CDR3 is TGTGCCAGCAGCTATATGGGGTCACCCCTCCACTTT. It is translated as CASSYMGSPLHF. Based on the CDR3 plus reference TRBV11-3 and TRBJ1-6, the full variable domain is EAGVVQSPRYKIIEKKQPVAFWCNPISGHNTLYWYLQNLGQGPELLIRYENEEAVDDSQLPKDRFSAERLKGVDSTLKIQPAELGDSAVYLCASSYMGSPLHFGNGTRLTVT.

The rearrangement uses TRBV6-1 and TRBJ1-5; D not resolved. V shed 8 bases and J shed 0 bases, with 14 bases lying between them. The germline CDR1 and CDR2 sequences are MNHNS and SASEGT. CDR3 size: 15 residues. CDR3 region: CASREQSYSNQPQHF. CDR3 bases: TGTGCCAGCCGGGAACAGAGTTATAGCAATCAGCCCCAGCATTTT.

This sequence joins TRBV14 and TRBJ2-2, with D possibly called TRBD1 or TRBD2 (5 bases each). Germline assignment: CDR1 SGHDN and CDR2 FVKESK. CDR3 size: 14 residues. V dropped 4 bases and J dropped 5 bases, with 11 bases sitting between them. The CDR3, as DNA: TGTGCCAGCAGCCTAGGGACCCTTACCGGGGAGCTGTTTTTT. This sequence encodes CASSLGTLTGELFF.

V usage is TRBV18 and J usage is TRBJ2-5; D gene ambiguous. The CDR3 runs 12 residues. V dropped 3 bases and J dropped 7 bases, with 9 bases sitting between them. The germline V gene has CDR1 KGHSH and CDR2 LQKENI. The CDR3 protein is CASSPTVGTQYF. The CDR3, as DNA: TGTGCCAGCTCACCTACCGTCGGGACCCAGTACTTC.

The CDR3 is CASSRTDTQYF. CDR3 DNA sequence: TGTGCCAGCAGCCGAACAGATACGCAGTATTTT. The chain couples TRBV6-1 to TRBJ2-3; D not certain. The CDR3 is made up of 11 amino acids. CDR1 MNHNS and CDR2 SASEGT come from the germline V gene. The ends were cut back, 6 bases at V and 3 bases at J, with 4 bases in the middle.

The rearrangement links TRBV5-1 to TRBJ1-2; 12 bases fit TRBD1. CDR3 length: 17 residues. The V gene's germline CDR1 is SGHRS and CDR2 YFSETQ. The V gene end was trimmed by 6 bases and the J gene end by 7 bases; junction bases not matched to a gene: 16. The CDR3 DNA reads TGCGCCAGCACCCCAGGAGGGACAGGGGGCTTTGGGAGTGGCTACACCTTC. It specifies CASTPGGTGGFGSGYTF. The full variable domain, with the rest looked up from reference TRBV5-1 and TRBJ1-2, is KAGVTQTPRYLIKTRGQQVTLSCSPISGHRSVSWYQQTPGQGLQFLFEYFSETQRNKGNFPGRFSGRQFSNSRSEMNVSTLELGDSALYLCASTPGGTGGFGSGYTFGSGTRLTVV.

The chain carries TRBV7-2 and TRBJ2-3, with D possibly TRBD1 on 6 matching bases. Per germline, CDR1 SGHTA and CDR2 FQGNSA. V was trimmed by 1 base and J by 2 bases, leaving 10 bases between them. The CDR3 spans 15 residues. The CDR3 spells CASSLGDTYTDTQYF. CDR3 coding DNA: TGTGCCAGCAGCTTAGGGGACACGTACACAGATACGCAGTATTTT.

In DNA, the CDR3 is TGTGCCAGCAGCTTTCTCTCAGCTAACTATGGCTACACCTTC. It encodes CASSFLSANYGYTF. V gene TRBV7-2 combines with J gene TRBJ1-2, with unresolved D. The CDR3 is 14 amino acids. The V gene's germline CDR1 is SGHTA and CDR2 FQGNSA. V lost 3 bases and J 0 bases, leaving 8 bases between the germline ends.

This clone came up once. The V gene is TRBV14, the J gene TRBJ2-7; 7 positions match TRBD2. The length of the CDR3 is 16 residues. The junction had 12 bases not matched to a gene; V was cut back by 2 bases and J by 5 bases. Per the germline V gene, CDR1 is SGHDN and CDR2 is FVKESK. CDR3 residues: CASSQFRAGIGDEQYF. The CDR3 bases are TGTGCCAGCAGCCAATTCAGAGCGGGGATTGGCGACGAGCAGTACTTC.

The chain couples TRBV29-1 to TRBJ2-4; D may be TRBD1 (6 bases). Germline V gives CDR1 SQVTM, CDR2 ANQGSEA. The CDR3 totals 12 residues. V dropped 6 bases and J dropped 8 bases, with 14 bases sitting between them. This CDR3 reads CSVETGLDIQYF. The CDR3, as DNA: TGCAGCGTAGAAACAGGGCTGGACATTCAGTACTTC.